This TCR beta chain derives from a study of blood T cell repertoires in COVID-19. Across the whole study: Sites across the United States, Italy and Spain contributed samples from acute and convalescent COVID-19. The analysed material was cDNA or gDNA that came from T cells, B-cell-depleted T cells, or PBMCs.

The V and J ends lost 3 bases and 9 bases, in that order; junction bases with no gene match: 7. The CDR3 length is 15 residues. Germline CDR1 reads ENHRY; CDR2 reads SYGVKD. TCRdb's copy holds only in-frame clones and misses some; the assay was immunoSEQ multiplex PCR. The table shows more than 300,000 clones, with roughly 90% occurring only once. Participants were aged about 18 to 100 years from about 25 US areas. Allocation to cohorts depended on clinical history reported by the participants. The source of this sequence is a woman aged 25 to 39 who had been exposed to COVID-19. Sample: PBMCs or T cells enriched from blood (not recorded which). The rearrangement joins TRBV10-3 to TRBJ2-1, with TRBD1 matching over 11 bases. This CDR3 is CAISEGGQGDTEQFF. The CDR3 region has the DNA TGTGCCATCAGTGAAGGGGGACAGGGGGACACTGAGCAGTTCTTC.